Given below is one TCR beta chain in context. The antigen is undetermined. Subjects lived in the community and lacked influenza vaccine within the prior 6 months. Only in-frame clones appear in the TCRdb table, and some are missing; sequencing was by immunoSEQ multiplex PCR. The sample has approximately 11,000 clones, roughly 82% seen once. The record originates from a study of follicular helper T cells after annual influenza vaccination. Overall study context: Blood was drawn on days 0, 7 and 28 after vaccination.

The germline CDR1 and CDR2 sequences are SQVTM and ANQGSEA. V dropped 6 bases and J dropped 7 bases, with 13 bases sitting between them. The CDR3 runs to 12 residues. Study observations and caveats: Successive annual vaccinations recalled a recurrent oligoclonal ICOS+CD38+ cTfh response with influenza-specific clonotypes. The much larger non-cTfh compartments may have been undersampled.

The rearrangement uses TRBV29-1 and TRBJ2-1; possibly TRBD2 for D (6 bases). This sequence was found in an adult who received the influenza vaccine. The sample consisted of CXCR5- memory CD4+ T cells sorted from blood, taken 6 weeks after influenza vaccination. CDR3 residues: CSVNGGGNEQFF. The DNA of the CDR3 is TGCAGCGTGAACGGAGGAGGGAATGAGCAGTTCTTC.